These 9 T cell receptor beta chains originate from one sample sequenced in a study of siplizumab effects on memory and regulatory T cells. Sequencing was performed with immunoSEQ multiplex PCR; in TCRdb, only in-frame clones are kept and a portion is missing. The sample has approximately 60,000 clones, roughly 85% seen once; the top ten hold about 0.42%. The specimen sequenced was memory CD4+ T cells sorted from blood. Receptor source: a human donor in good health.

The J gene is TRBJ2-5, the V gene TRBV5-1; TRBD2 aligns across 8 bases. With 4 bases clipped from V and 3 bases from J, the junction kept 5 bases outside the gene matches. The CDR3 consists of 14 residues. CDR1 is SGHRS and CDR2 is YFSETQ in the germline V gene. The CDR3 DNA sequence: TGCGCCAGCAGCCCCTTTAGCGGGGAAGAGACCCAGTACTTC. Its translation: CASSPFSGEETQYF.

J is TRBJ1-1 and V is TRBV6-5; D is unclear. Germline V gene lookup returns CDR1 MNHEY and CDR2 SVGAGI. The CDR3 is 13 residues long. Trimming cost V 2 bases and J 5 bases, with 9 bases left between them. The CDR3 is CASSYEIQTEAFF. In DNA form, the CDR3 reads TGTGCCAGCAGTTACGAAATACAGACTGAAGCTTTCTTT.

V and J are TRBV2 and TRBJ1-2; D unresolved. Deletions cut 1 base from V and 8 bases from J, with 11 bases between. The CDR3 covers 13 residues. CDR1 and CDR2 (germline): SNHLY, FYNNEI. The chain's CDR3 is CASSEERLSGYTF. The CDR3 nucleotides read TGTGCCAGCAGTGAAGAACGGTTATCCGGCTACACCTTC.

The chain couples TRBV10-2 to TRBJ1-6; D is possibly TRBD1 (6 bases). With 5 bases removed from V and 2 bases from J, the gap between germline ends came to 13 bases. The germline V gene encodes CDR1 WSHSY and CDR2 SAAADI. The CDR3 totals 16 residues. The CDR3 DNA follows: TGCGCCAGCAGTCGACAGGAAATTGCCTATAATTCACCCCTCCACTTT. It is translated as CASSRQEIAYNSPLHF.

This chain uses TRBV2 with TRBJ2-7; 9 nucleotides line up with TRBD1. Losses at the gene ends were 4 bases for V and 6 bases for J; bases not matched to a gene: 4. Per the germline V gene, CDR1 is SNHLY and CDR2 is FYNNEI. The CDR3 has 13 residues. The CDR3 protein is CASSVTGGGEQYF. The CDR3 nucleotides are TGTGCCAGCAGTGTGACAGGGGGTGGCGAGCAGTACTTC.

The chain recombines TRBV9 with TRBJ1-6, with 7 bases matching TRBD1. This CDR3 spans 15 amino acids. J lost 8 bases, V lost 4 bases, and 9 bases had no gene match. Germline-derived CDR1 and CDR2 are SGDLS and YYNGEE. The CDR3 nucleotides read TGTGCCAGCAGCCCCCCGGGACAGTCTTATTCACCCCTCCACTTT. It codes for CASSPPGQSYSPLHF.

This sequence joins TRBV19 and TRBJ2-6; D is possibly TRBD1 (6 bases). This CDR3 has 17 residues. CDR1 is LNHDA, CDR2 SQIVND, per germline (reference sequence). Trimming pared 7 bases from V and 2 bases from J, leaving 18 bases between. The chain's CDR3 is CASTESDSAAGANVLTF. For the CDR3, the DNA is TGTGCCAGTACCGAATCGGACAGTGCCGCTGGGGCCAACGTCCTGACTTTC.

This clone showed up just a few times. The genes are TRBV29-1 and TRBJ1-1, with D perhaps TRBD1 (5 bases). The CDR3 is made up of 12 amino acids. V was trimmed by 3 bases and J by 5 bases, leaving 10 bases between them. From germline, CDR1 is SQVTM and CDR2 ANQGSEA. In nucleotides, the CDR3 is TGCAGCGTTGACGATGACAGTACTGAAGCTTTCTTT. Translating gives CSVDDDSTEAFF.

This clone was observed a few times. This chain links TRBV18 with TRBJ1-1; D remains ambiguous. CDR1 is KGHSH and CDR2 is LQKENI in the germline V gene. The CDR3 has 13 amino acids. V was clipped by 4 bases and J by 6 bases, with 12 bases between them. The DNA of the CDR3 is TGTGCCAGCTCACAGGGAGTAGATTCTGAAGCTTTCTTT. Protein sequence: CASSQGVDSEAFF.